This TCR beta chain was profiled in a study of blood T cells in healthy people across ages. For the second PCR, which ran for about 7 to 11 cycles, a sample-barcoded 5' primer and a J-beta primer mix were used. TCRdb itself ran the 5' RACE reads through MiXCR, one entry per CDR3 protein. The data hold more than 750,000 distinct CDR3 sequences, with approximately 32% observed a single time. V was cut by 0 bases and J by 7 bases, with 17 bases left in between. Germline V gives CDR1 DFQATT, CDR2 SNEGSKA (reference sequence). The CDR3 is made up of 15 amino acids. Collection of 9 to 10 milliliters of peripheral blood was performed for each donor. The table lists this clonotype with a few counts. This sample was also put to use in a study of T cells of mothers and their children. That publication notes: The whole RNA yield was converted to cDNA, around 1.5 ug per 15 ul. Both sample barcodes and 2-4 random nucleotides came from the M1S primer of the second PCR.

This clonotype was obtained from a middle-aged woman in good health. The chain has TRBV20-1 and TRBJ2-3; no firm D call. Sequencing was performed on blood. The CDR3, as DNA: TGCAGTGCTAGAGATCGGGTAAAGGGTACGAATACGCAGTATTTT. Amino acids: CSARDRVKGTNTQYF.